This is a list of T cell receptor beta chains from one sample in a study of early T cells in non-severe SARS-CoV-2 infection. TCRdb re-called the 5' RACE reads with MiXCR, one entry per CDR3 protein. The sample includes fewer than 110,000 distinct CDR3 sequences, approximately 12% seen only once; the top ten take under 9%. What was sequenced was whole blood. The source is an adult who was a healthcare worker with PCR-confirmed SARS-CoV-2 infection or an uninfected control (not recorded which). Each CDR3 is given with its conserved first and last residue. The D gene is left open where the match is weak. The listing skips clone size in some rows; elsewhere it reads once, few, many or a size class.

v_call,clone_size,d_call,j_call,cdr3_aa,cdr3_nt
TRBV4-1,few,-,TRBJ2-7,CASSRDRPGHYTYEQYF,TGCGCCAGCAGCCGGGACCGACCGGGACACTACACCTACGAGCAGTACTTC
TRBV10-3,-,-,TRBJ2-2,CAITPHFSLANTGELFF,TGTGCCATCACCCCACACTTCTCCTTAGCGAACACCGGGGAGCTGTTTTTT
TRBV28,few,TRBD2,TRBJ2-2,CASSPPTSGNTGELFF,TGTGCCAGCAGTCCCCCGACTAGCGGGAACACCGGGGAGCTGTTTTTT
TRBV5-4,-,-,TRBJ1-1,CASSLDPGMNTEAFF,TGTGCCAGCAGCTTGGACCCCGGCATGAACACTGAAGCTTTCTTT
TRBV7-9,few,-,TRBJ2-2,CASSFSPYGELFF,TGTGCCAGCAGCTTCTCGCCTTACGGGGAGCTGTTTTTT
TRBV5-1,few,-,TRBJ2-7,CASSLGLGSYEQYF,TGCGCCAGCAGCTTGGGGCTGGGTTCCTACGAGCAGTACTTC
TRBV11-2,-,-,TRBJ1-2,CASSLQPNGYTF,TGTGCCAGCAGCCTCCAACCCAATGGCTACACCTTC
TRBV27,few,-,TRBJ1-1,CASSLSFAVYTEAFF,TGTGCCAGCAGTTTATCTTTCGCCGTTTACACTGAAGCTTTCTTT
TRBV7-9,medium-sized,-,TRBJ1-6,CASSLEGPNSPLHF,TGTGCCAGCAGCTTAGAGGGGCCCAATTCACCCCTCCACTTT
TRBV20-1,many,TRBD2,TRBJ2-1,CSANPTSVSYNEQFF,TGCAGTGCTAACCCAACTAGCGTCTCCTACAATGAGCAGTTCTTC
TRBV6-2/TRBV6-3,many,-,TRBJ2-3,CASSYSVLATDTQYF,TGTGCCAGCAGTTACTCAGTCCTAGCCACAGATACGCAGTATTTT
TRBV7-9,many,TRBD1,TRBJ1-2,CASSFGQGANYGYTF,TGTGCCAGCAGCTTTGGACAGGGGGCAAACTATGGCTACACCTTC
TRBV28,many,-,TRBJ1-1,CASSIPNTEAFF,TGTGCCAGCAGTATCCCCAACACTGAAGCTTTCTTT
TRBV6-4,-,-,TRBJ2-4,CASSAGGEENIQYF,TGTGCCAGCAGTGCCGGGGGAGAGGAAAACATTCAGTACTTC
TRBV6-5,few,-,TRBJ1-2,CASSYSPGPFYGYTF,TGTGCCAGCAGTTACTCCCCGGGCCCCTTCTATGGCTACACCTTC
TRBV5-1,many,-,TRBJ2-7,CASRQGGHYEQYF,TGCGCCAGCAGACAGGGCGGACACTACGAGCAGTACTTC
TRBV7-3,many,TRBD2,TRBJ2-2,CASSPRPSGNTGELFF,TGTGCCAGCAGCCCCAGGCCTAGCGGCAACACCGGGGAGCTGTTTTTT
TRBV28,-,-,TRBJ2-1,CASTIGVLQNNEQFF,TGTGCCAGCACCATTGGGGTCCTACAAAACAATGAGCAGTTCTTC
TRBV10-3,many,-,TRBJ2-7,CAIRAQEEQYF,TGTGCCATCAGGGCCCAGGAAGAGCAGTACTTC
TRBV11-2,-,-,TRBJ2-3,CASSLGRGTTDTQYF,TGTGCCAGCAGCTTGGGTAGGGGGACCACAGATACGCAGTATTTT
TRBV28,few,-,TRBJ2-4,CASSLGSSKNIQYF,TGTGCCAGCAGTTTGGGTTCCAGCAAAAACATTCAGTACTTC
TRBV6-5,many,-,TRBJ1-4,CASSYGGREKLFF,TGTGCCAGCAGTTACGGGGGGAGAGAAAAACTGTTTTTT
TRBV30,few,-,TRBJ1-5,CAWGLGENQPQHF,TGTGCCTGGGGGCTGGGGGAGAATCAGCCCCAGCATTTT
TRBV7-8,few,TRBD2,TRBJ2-1,CASSVAGIHNEQFF,TGTGCCAGCAGCGTAGCGGGAATCCACAATGAGCAGTTCTTC
TRBV29-1,many,TRBD2,TRBJ2-3,CSVAERGRDTQYF,TGCAGCGTTGCTGAGCGGGGAAGAGATACGCAGTATTTT
TRBV25-1,many,-,TRBJ2-1,CASSLTLSSYNEQFF,TGTGCCAGCAGTCTGACCCTAAGCTCCTACAATGAGCAGTTCTTC
TRBV4-1,many,-,TRBJ1-2,CASSQSGAGYTF,TGCGCCAGCAGCCAGTCCGGGGCCGGCTACACCTTC
TRBV2,few,TRBD1,TRBJ1-5,CASSRSGQGGQHF,TGTGCCAGCAGCCGTTCTGGACAGGGTGGGCAGCATTTT
TRBV7-9,few,-,TRBJ1-2,CASSAWTSGYTF,TGTGCCAGCAGCGCCTGGACGAGCGGCTACACCTTC
TRBV2,many,-,TRBJ1-5,CASSEHSNQPQHF,TGTGCCAGCAGTGAACACAGCAATCAGCCCCAGCATTTT
TRBV7-3,-,-,TRBJ1-6,CASRGRLGDPLHF,TGTGCCAGCAGGGGAAGACTAGGGGATCCCCTCCACTTT
TRBV20-1,many,-,TRBJ2-5,CSVTTGGTQYF,TGCAGTGTAACAACTGGCGGGACCCAGTACTTC
TRBV15,many,TRBD2,TRBJ2-1,CATSRYLSNGRFEQFF,TGTGCCACCAGCAGGTACCTTTCTAACGGGAGGTTTGAGCAGTTCTTC
TRBV28,-,TRBD1,TRBJ2-5,CASSFSDRGQETQYF,TGTGCCAGCAGTTTTTCAGACAGGGGCCAAGAGACCCAGTACTTC
TRBV12-2,many,-,TRBJ2-7,CASRFSPGLAGPSYEQYF,TGTGCAAGTCGCTTTTCTCCGGGACTAGCGGGACCCTCCTACGAGCAGTACTTC
TRBV20-1,few,-,TRBJ1-5,CSARVEGTYSNQPQHF,TGCAGTGCTAGAGTGGAGGGAACCTATAGCAATCAGCCCCAGCATTTT
TRBV5-1,many,TRBD2,TRBJ2-1,CASGGTSGSGEQFF,TGCGCCAGCGGCGGGACTAGCGGGAGTGGTGAGCAGTTCTTC
TRBV6-1,-,-,TRBJ1-1,CASREDSIRAGNTEAFF,TGTGCCAGCAGAGAAGACAGTATCAGAGCGGGAAACACTGAAGCTTTCTTT
TRBV29-1,few,-,TRBJ2-1,CSVEGDMLMRRWHEQFF,TGCAGCGTTGAGGGGGATATGTTGATGCGGCGTTGGCATGAGCAGTTCTTC
TRBV10-3,many,-,TRBJ1-2,CAISENNYGYTF,TGTGCCATCAGTGAGAACAACTATGGCTACACCTTC
TRBV5-1,-,-,TRBJ2-3,CASSAASTDTQYF,TGCGCCAGTTCAGCAGCTAGCACAGATACGCAGTATTTT
TRBV2,many,TRBD2,TRBJ2-3,CASSEWGGSTDTQYF,TGTGCCAGCAGTGAATGGGGGGGATCCACAGATACGCAGTATTTT
TRBV5-4,-,-,TRBJ2-2,CASSQATGELFF,TGTGCCAGCAGTCAGGCCACCGGGGAGCTGTTTTTT
TRBV7-2,few,-,TRBJ1-4,CASSSQVGGEKLFF,TGTGCCAGCAGCTCCCAGGTCGGGGGTGAAAAACTGTTTTTT
TRBV21-1,many,-,TRBJ1-1,CASSLLEEKNTEAFF,TGTGCCAGCAGCCTATTGGAGGAGAAGAACACTGAAGCTTTCTTT
TRBV28,-,-,TRBJ2-7,CASSGHGVNEQYF,TGTGCCAGCAGTGGGCATGGGGTAAACGAGCAGTACTTC
TRBV7-2,many,TRBD1,TRBJ2-7,CASRSGTGAEEQYF,TGTGCCAGCAGGTCCGGGACAGGCGCGGAAGAGCAGTACTTC
TRBV20-1,few,TRBD2,TRBJ2-3,CSARLAGVFDTQYF,TGCAGTGCTAGACTAGCGGGAGTTTTTGATACGCAGTATTTT
TRBV5-1,many,TRBD1,TRBJ2-7,CASSLEGQGAEQYF,TGCGCCAGCAGCTTGGAGGGACAGGGTGCCGAGCAGTACTTC
TRBV11-2,few,-,TRBJ2-2,CASSLYPGANTGELFF,TGTGCCAGCAGCTTATACCCAGGGGCGAACACCGGGGAGCTGTTTTTT
TRBV6-2/TRBV6-3,-,-,TRBJ2-3,CASSYDQAGQDTQYF,TGTGCCAGCAGTTACGATCAAGCGGGACAAGATACGCAGTATTTT
TRBV6-5,-,-,TRBJ2-1,CATIRNNEQFF,TGTGCCACCATCCGCAACAATGAGCAGTTCTTC
TRBV5-1,-,TRBD2,TRBJ2-5,CASSGTSEETQYF,TGCGCCAGCAGCGGGACTAGCGAAGAGACCCAGTACTTC
TRBV29-1,-,TRBD1,TRBJ2-5,CSVVRQGKETQYF,TGCAGCGTTGTGCGACAGGGAAAAGAGACCCAGTACTTC